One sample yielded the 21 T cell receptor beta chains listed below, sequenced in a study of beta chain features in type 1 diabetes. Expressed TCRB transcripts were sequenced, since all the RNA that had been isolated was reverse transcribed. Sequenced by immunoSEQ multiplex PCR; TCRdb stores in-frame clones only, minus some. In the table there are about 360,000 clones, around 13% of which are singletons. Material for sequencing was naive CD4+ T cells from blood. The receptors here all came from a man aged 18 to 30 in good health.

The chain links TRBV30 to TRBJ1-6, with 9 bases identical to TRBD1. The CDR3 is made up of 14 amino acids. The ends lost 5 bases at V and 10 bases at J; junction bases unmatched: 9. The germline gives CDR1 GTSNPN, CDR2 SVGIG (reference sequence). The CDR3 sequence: CAWGEQGALSPLHF. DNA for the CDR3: TGTGCCTGGGGGGAACAGGGGGCGTTGTCACCCCTCCACTTT.

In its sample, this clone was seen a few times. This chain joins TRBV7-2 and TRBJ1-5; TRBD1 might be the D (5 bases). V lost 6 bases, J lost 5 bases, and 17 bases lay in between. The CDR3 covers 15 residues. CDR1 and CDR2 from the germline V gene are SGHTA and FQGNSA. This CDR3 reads CASRQDLGADQPQHF. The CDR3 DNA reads TGTGCCAGCAGACAAGATCTTGGGGCAGATCAGCCCCAGCATTTT.

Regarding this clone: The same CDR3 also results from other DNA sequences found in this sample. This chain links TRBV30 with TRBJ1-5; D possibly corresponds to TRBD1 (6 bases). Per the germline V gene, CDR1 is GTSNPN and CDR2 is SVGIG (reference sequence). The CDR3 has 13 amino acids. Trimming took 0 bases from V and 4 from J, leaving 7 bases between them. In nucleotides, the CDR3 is TGTGCCTGGAGTGTCACAGGGAATCAGCCCCAGCATTTT. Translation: CAWSVTGNQPQHF.

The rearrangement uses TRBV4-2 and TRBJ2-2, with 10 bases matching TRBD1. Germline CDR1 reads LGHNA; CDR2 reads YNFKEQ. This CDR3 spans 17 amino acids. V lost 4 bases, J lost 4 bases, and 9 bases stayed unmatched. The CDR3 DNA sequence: TGTGCCAGCAGCCCTACCAGACAGGGGGCTAGCACCGGGGAGCTGTTTTTT. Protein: CASSPTRQGASTGELFF.

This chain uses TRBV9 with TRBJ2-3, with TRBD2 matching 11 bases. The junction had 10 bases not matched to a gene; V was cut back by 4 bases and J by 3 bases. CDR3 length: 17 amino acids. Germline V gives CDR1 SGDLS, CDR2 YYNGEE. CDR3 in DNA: TGTGCCAGCAGCTTGGGGCTAGCGGGAGGTGTAACAGATACGCAGTATTTT. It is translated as CASSLGLAGGVTDTQYF.

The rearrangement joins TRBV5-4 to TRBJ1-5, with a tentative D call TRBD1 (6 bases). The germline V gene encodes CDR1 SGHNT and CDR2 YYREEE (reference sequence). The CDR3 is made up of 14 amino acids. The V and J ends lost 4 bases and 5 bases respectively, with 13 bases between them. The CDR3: CASSPRRGDQPQHF. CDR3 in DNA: TGTGCCAGCAGCCCCCGCAGGGGCGATCAGCCCCAGCATTTT.

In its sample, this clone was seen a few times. DNA of the CDR3: TGTGCCAGCAGTCCCCGACAGGGAAGCAATCAGCCCCAGCATTTT. As protein: CASSPRQGSNQPQHF. The chain carries TRBV6-6 and TRBJ1-5; 7 bases agree with TRBD1. After removal of 5 bases from V and 1 base from J, the junction contained 5 bases not matched to a gene. Germline V CDR1 and CDR2: MNHNY, SVGAGI (reference sequence). The CDR3 has 15 amino acids.

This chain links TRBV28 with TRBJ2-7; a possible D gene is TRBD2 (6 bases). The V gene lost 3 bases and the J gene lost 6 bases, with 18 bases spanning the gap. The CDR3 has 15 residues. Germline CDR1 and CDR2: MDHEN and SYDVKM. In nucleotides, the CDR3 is TGTGCCAGCAGTTTTCCCCGACTAGTCTCGCGCGAGCAGTACTTC. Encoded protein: CASSFPRLVSREQYF.

The CDR3 sequence: CASKPDRSGTEAFF. The CDR3 nucleotides read TGCGCCAGCAAGCCTGACAGATCTGGAACTGAAGCTTTCTTT. V and J are TRBV5-1 and TRBJ1-1; tentatively, D is TRBD1 (5 bases). Trimming took off 6 bases at V and 5 bases at J, with 17 bases between the two ends. The V gene's germline CDR1 is SGHRS and CDR2 YFSETQ. The CDR3 covers 14 residues.

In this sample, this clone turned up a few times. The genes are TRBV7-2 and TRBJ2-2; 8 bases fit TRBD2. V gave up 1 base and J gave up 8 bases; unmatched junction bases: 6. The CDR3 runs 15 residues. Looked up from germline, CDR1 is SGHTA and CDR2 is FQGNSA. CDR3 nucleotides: TGTGCCAGCAGCTTAGACAGCGGGAGAGCTGGGGAGCTGTTTTTT. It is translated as CASSLDSGRAGELFF.

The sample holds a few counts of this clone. CDR3 sequence: CASNLLEGTEAFF. The CDR3 nucleotides are TGTGCCAGCAACCTTTTGGAGGGCACTGAAGCTTTCTTT. The chain carries TRBV6-5 and TRBJ1-1; the D is unclear. This CDR3 is built from 13 residues. Trimming removed 7 bases from V and 4 bases from J, with 13 bases in between. Germline loops: CDR1 MNHEY, CDR2 SVGAGI.

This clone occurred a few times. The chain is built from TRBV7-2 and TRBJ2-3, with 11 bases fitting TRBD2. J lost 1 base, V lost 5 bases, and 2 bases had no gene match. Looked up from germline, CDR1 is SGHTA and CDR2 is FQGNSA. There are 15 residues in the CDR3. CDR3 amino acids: CASSVGLAGTDTQYF. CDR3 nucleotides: TGTGCCAGCAGCGTGGGACTAGCGGGCACAGATACGCAGTATTTT.

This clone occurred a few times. The chain's CDR3 is CASSEQIGNTIYF. CDR3 sequence (DNA): TGTGCCAGCAGTGAACAGATTGGAAACACCATATATTTT. The chain links TRBV6-1 to TRBJ1-3; D is unresolved. Per germline, CDR1 MNHNS and CDR2 SASEGT. CDR3 length equals 13 residues. V dropped 2 bases and J dropped 3 bases, with 5 bases sitting between them.

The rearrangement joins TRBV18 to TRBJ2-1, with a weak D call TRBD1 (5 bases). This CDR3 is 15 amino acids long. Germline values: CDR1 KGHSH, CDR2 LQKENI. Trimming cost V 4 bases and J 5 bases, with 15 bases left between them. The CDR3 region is CASSLGVPGDNEQFF. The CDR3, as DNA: TGTGCCAGCTCACTAGGGGTCCCAGGAGACAATGAGCAGTTCTTC.

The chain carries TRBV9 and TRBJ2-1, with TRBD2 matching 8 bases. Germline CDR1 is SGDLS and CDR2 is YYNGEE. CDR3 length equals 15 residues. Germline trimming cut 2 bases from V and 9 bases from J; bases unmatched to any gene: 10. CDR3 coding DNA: TGTGCCAGCAGCGTCCATCCGGGACTAGAGGGTGAGCAGTTCTTC. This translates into CASSVHPGLEGEQFF.

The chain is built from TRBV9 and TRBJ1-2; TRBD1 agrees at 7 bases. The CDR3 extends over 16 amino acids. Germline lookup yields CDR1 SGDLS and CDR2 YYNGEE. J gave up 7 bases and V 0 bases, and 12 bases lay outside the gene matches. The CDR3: CASSVVWDSAASGYTF. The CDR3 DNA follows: TGTGCCAGCAGCGTAGTTTGGGACAGCGCCGCTTCTGGCTACACCTTC.

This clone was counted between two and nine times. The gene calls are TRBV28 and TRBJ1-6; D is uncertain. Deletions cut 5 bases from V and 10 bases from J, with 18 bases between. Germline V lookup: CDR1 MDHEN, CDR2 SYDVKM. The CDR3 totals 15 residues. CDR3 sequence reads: CASSPMGPQASPLHF. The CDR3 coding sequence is TGTGCCAGCAGTCCGATGGGTCCTCAGGCCTCACCCCTCCACTTT.

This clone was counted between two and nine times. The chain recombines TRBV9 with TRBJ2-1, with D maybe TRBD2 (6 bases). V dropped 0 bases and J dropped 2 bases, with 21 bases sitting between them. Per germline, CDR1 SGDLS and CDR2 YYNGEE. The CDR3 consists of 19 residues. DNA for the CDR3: TGTGCCAGCAGCGTAGCGGCTAGCGTACCGATAGTCGCCTACAATGAGCAGTTCTTC. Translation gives CASSVAASVPIVAYNEQFF. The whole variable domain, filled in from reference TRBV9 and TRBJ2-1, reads DSGVTQTPKHLITATGQRVTLRCSPRSGDLSVYWYQQSLDQGLQFLIQYYNGEERAKGNILERFSAQQFPDLHSELNLSSLELGDSALYFCASSVAASVPIVAYNEQFFGPGTRLTVL.

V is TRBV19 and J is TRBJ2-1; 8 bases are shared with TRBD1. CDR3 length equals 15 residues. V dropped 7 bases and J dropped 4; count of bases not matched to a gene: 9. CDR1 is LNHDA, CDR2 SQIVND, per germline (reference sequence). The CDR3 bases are TGTGCCAGTACCCCACCCGGACAGGGATACAATGAGCAGTTCTTC. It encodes CASTPPGQGYNEQFF.

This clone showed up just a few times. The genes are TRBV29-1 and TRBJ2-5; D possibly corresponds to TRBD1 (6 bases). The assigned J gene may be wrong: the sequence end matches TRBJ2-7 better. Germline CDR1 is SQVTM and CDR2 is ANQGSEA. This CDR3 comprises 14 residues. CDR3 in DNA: TGCAGCGTTGATAGGGGGACGCAAACCTACGAGCAGTACTTC. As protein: CSVDRGTQTYEQYF.

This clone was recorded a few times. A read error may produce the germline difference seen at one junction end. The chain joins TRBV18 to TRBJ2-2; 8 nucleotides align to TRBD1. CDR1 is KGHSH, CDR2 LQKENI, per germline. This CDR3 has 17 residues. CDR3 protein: CASSPSQGAAKTGELFF. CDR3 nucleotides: TGTGCCAGCTCACCAAGTCAGGGGGCTGCGAAAACCGGGGAGCTGTTTTTT. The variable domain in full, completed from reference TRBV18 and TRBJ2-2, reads NAGVMQNPRHLVRRRGQEARLRCSPMKGHSHVYWYRQLPEEGLKFMVYLQKENIIDESGMPKERFSAEFPKEGPSILRIQQVVRGDSAAYFCASSPSQGAAKTGELFFGEGSRLTVL.